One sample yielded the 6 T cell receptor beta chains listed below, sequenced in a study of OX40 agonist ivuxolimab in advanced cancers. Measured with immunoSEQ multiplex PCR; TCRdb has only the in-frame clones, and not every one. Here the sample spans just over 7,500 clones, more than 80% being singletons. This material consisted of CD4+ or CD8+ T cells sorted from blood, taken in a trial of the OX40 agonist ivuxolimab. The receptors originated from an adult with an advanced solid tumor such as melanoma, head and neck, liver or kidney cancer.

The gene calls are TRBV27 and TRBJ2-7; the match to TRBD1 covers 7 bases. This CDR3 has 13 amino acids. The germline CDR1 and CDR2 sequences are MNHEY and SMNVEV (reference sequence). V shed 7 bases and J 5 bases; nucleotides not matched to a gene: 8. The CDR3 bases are TGTGCCAGCATCATGACAGGGTCCCACGAGCAGTACTTC. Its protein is CASIMTGSHEQYF.

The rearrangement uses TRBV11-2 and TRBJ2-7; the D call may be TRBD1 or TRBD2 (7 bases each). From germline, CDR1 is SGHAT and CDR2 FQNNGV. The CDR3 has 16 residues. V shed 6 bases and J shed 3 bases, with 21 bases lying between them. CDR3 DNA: TGTGCCAGCAGTCCCCTAGGGGGCAGGGACTACTACGAGCAGTACTTC. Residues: CASSPLGGRDYYEQYF.

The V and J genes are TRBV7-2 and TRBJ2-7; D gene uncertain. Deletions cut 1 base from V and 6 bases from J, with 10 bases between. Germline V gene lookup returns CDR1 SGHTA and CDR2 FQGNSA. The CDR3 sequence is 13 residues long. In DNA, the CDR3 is TGTGCCAGCAGCTTAGAAGAGTGGGGCGAGCAGTACTTC. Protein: CASSLEEWGEQYF.

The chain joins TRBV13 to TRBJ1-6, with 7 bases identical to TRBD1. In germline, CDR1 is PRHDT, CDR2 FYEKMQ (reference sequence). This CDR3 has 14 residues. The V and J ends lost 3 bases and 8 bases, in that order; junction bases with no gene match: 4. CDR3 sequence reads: CASSLTGTDSPLHF. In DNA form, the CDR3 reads TGTGCCAGCAGCTTGACAGGGACGGATTCACCCCTCCACTTT.

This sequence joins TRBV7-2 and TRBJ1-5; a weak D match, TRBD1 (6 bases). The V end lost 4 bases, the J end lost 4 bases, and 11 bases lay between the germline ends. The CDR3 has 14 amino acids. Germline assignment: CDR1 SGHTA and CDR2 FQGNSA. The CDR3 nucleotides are TGTGCCAGCAGCTCACAGGGATTTAATCAGCCCCAGCATTTT. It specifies CASSSQGFNQPQHF.

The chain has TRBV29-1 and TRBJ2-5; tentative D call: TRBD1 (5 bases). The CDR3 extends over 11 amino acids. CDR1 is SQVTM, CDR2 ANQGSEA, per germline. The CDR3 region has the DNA TGCAGTGCTGGGGCAGAAGAGACCCAGTACTTC. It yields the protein CSAGAEETQYF.